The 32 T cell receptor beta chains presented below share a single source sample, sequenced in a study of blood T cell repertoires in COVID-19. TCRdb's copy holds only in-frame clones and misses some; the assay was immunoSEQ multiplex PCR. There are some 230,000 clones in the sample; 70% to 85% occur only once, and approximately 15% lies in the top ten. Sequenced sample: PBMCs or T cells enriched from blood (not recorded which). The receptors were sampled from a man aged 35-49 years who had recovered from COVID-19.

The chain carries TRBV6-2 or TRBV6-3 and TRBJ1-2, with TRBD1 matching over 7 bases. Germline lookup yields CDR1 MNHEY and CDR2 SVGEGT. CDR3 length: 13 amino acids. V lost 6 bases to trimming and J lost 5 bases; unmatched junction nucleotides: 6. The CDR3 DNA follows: TGTGCCAGCAGCCACCCACAGGGGTATGGCTACACCTTC. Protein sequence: CASSHPQGYGYTF.

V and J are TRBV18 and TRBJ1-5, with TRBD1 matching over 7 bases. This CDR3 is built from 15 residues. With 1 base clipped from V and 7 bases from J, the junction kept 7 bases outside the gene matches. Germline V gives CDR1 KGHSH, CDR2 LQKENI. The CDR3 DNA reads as TGTGCCAGCTCACCACAAGAAGGGGGCGACCAGCCCCAGCATTTT. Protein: CASSPQEGGDQPQHF.

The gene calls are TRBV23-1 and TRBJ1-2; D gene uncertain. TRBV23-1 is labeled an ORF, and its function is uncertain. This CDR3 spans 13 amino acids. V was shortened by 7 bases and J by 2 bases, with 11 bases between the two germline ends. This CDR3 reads CASTRYKNYGYTF. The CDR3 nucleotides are TGCGCCAGCACCCGATACAAAAACTATGGCTACACCTTC.

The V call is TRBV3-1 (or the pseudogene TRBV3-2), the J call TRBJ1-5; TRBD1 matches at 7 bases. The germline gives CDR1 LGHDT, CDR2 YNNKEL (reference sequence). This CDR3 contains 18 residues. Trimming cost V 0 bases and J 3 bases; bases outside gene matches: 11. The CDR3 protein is CASSQDRHRDSFNQPQHF. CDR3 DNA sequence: TGTGCCAGCAGCCAAGATAGACACCGGGACAGCTTCAATCAGCCCCAGCATTTT.

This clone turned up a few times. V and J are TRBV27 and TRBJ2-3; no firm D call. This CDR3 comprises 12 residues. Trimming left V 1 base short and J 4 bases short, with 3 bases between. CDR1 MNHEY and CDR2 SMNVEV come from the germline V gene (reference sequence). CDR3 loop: CASSLWPDTQYF. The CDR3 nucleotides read TGTGCCAGCAGTTTATGGCCAGATACGCAGTATTTT.

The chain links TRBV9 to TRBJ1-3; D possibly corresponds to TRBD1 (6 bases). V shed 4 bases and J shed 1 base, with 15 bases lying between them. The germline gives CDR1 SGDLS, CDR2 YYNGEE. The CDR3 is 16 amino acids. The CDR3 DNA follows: TGTGCCAGCAGCCCACTAGGGGGTTCATCTGGAAACACCATATATTTT. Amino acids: CASSPLGGSSGNTIYF.

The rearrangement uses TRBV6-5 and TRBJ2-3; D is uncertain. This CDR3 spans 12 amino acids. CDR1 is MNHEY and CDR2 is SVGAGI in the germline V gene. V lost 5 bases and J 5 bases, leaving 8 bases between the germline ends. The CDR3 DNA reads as TGTGCCAGCAGTCAACTGGTAGATACGCAGTATTTT. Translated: CASSQLVDTQYF.

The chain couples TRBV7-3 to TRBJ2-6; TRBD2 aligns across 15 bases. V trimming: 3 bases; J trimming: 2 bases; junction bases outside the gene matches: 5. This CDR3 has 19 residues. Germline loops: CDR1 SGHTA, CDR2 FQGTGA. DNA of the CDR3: TGTGCCAGCAGCTTCGGACTAGCGGGAGGGCTGGCTGGGGCCAACGTCCTGACTTTC. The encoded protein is CASSFGLAGGLAGANVLTF.

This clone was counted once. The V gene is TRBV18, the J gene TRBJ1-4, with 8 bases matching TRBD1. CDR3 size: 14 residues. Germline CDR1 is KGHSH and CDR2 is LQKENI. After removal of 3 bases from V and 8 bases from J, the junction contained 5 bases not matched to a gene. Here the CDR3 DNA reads TGTGCCAGCTCACCTGGACAGGGCCAGGAAAAACTGTTTTTT. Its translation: CASSPGQGQEKLFF.

The CDR3 spells CASNDRGNTEAFF. The CDR3 DNA follows: TGTGCCAGTAATGACAGGGGGAACACTGAAGCTTTCTTT. The rearrangement joins TRBV19 to TRBJ1-1; TRBD1 matches at 8 bases. This CDR3 has 13 residues. Germline-derived CDR1 and CDR2 are LNHDA and SQIVND (reference sequence). Trimming took 7 bases from V and 1 from J; bases not matched to a gene: 2.

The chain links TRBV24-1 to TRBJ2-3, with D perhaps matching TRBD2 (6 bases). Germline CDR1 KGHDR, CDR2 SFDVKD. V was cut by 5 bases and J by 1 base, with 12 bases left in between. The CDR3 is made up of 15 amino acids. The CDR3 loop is CATSGRDGGTDTQYF. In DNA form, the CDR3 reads TGTGCCACCAGTGGGAGGGACGGAGGCACAGATACGCAGTATTTT.

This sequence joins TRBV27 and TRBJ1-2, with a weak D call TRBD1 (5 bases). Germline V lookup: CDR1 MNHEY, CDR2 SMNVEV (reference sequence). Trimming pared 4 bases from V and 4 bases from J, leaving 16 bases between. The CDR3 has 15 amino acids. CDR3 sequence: CASSSSGGRGYGYTF. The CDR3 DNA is TGTGCCAGCAGTTCTAGCGGGGGAAGAGGCTATGGCTACACCTTC.

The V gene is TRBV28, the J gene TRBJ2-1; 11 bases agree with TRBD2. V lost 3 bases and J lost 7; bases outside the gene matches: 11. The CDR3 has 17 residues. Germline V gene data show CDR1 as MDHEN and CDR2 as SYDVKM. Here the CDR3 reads CASSFPFSGRATNEQFF. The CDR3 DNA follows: TGTGCCAGCAGTTTTCCCTTTAGCGGGAGGGCCACGAATGAGCAGTTCTTC.

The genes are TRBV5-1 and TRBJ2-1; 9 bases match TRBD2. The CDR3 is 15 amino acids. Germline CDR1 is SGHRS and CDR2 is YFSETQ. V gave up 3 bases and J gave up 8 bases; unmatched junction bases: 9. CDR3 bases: TGCGCCAGCAGCTGGGGACTAGCACAGAAGGATGAGCAGTTCTTC. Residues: CASSWGLAQKDEQFF.

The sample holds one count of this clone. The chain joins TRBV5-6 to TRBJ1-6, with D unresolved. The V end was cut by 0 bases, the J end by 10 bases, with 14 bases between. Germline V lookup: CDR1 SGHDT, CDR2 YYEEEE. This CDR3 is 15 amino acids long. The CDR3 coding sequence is TGTGCCAGCAGCTTGGGGGCGGGAGGGTCCTCACCCCTCCACTTT. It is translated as CASSLGAGGSSPLHF.

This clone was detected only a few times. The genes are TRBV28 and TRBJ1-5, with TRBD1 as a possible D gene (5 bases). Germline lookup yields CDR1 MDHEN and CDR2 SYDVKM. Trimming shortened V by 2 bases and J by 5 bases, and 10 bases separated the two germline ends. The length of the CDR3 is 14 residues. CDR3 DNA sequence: TGTGCCAGCAGTTTAGGGGGGGGTTATCAGCCCCAGCATTTT. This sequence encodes CASSLGGGYQPQHF.

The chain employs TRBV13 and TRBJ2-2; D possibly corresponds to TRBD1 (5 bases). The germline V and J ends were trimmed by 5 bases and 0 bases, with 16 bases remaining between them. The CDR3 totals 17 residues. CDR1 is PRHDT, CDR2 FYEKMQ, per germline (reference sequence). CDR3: CASSHPRQFSNTGELFF. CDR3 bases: TGTGCCAGCAGCCATCCTAGACAGTTTTCGAACACCGGGGAGCTGTTTTTT.

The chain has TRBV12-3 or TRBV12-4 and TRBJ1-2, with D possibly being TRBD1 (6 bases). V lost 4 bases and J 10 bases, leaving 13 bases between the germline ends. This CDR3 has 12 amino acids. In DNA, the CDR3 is TGTGCCAGCAGTTCCTTCGGGACACACTACACCTTC. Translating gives CASSSFGTHYTF.

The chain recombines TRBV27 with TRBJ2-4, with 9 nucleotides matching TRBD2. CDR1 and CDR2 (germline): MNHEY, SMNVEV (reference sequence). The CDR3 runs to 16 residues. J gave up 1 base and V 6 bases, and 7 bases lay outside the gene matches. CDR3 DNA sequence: TGTGCCAGCAGCCCCAGGCTAGCGGGGGCCAAAAACATTCAGTACTTC. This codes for CASSPRLAGAKNIQYF.

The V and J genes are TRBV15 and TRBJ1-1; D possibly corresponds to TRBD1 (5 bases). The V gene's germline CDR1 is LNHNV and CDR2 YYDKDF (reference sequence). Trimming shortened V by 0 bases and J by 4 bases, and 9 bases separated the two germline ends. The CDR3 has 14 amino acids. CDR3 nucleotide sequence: TGTGCCACCAGCAGAGATCGGGGGGGCACTGAAGCTTTCTTT. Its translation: CATSRDRGGTEAFF.

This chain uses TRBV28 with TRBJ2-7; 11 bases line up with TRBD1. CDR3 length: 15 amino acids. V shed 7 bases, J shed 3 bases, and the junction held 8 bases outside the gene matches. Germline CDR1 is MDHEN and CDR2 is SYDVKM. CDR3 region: CASTVGTGGNYEQYF. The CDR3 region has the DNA TGTGCCAGCACCGTAGGGACAGGGGGTAACTACGAGCAGTACTTC.

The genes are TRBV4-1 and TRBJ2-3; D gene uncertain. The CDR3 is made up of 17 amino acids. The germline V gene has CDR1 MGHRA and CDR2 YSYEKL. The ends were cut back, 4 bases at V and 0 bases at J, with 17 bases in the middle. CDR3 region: CASSRLVLISSTDTQYF. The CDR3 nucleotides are TGCGCCAGCAGCCGCCTCGTACTTATTTCTAGCACAGATACGCAGTATTTT.

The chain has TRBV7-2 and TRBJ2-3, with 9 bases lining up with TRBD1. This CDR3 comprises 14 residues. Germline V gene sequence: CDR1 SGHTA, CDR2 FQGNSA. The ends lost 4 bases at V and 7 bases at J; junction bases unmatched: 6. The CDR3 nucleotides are TGTGCCAGCAGCTGGGACAGGGTAAAGAATACGCAGTATTTT. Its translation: CASSWDRVKNTQYF.

This CDR3 is CASSLSGVLYEQYF. In nucleotides, the CDR3 is TGCGCCAGCAGCTTGAGCGGAGTCCTCTACGAGCAGTACTTC. The chain carries TRBV5-1 and TRBJ2-7; D is perhaps TRBD2 (5 bases). The CDR3 extends over 14 amino acids. Looked up from germline, CDR1 is SGHRS and CDR2 is YFSETQ. V was pared by 1 base and J by 3 bases, with 11 bases between.

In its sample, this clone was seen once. CDR3 amino acids: CAWSRGQGRGYTF. DNA for the CDR3: TGTGCCTGGAGCCGGGGACAGGGAAGGGGCTACACCTTC. This chain links TRBV30 with TRBJ1-2; 9 nucleotides agree with TRBD1. The CDR3 totals 13 residues. The J segment lost 8 bases and the V segment lost 3 bases, leaving 7 bases of the junction unmatched. In germline, CDR1 is GTSNPN, CDR2 SVGIG (reference sequence).

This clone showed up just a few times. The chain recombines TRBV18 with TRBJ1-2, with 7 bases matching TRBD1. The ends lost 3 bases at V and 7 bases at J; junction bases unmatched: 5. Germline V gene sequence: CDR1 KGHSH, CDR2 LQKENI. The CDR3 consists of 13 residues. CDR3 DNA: TGTGCCAGCTCACCGAGGGACAGCGGTGGCTACACCTTC. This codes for CASSPRDSGGYTF.

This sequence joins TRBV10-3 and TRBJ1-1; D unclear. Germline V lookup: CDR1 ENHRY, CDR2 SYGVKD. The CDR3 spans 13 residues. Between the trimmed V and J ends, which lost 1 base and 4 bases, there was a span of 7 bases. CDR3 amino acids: CAISEYRGTEAFF. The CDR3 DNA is TGTGCCATCAGTGAGTACCGCGGCACTGAAGCTTTCTTT.

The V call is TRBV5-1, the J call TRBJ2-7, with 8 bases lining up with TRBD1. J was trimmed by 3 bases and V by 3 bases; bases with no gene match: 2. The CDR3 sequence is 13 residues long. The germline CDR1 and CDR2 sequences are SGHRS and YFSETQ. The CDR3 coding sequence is TGCGCCAGCAGCTCGGACAGGGTCTACGAGCAGTACTTC. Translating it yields CASSSDRVYEQYF.

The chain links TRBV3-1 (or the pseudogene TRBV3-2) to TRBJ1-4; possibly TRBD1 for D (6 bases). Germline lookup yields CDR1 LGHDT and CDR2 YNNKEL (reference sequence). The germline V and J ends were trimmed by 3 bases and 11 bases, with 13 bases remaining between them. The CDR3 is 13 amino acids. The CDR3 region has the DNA TGTGCCAGCAGCCAGGGGGCCGTCGGGAAACTGTTTTTT. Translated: CASSQGAVGKLFF.

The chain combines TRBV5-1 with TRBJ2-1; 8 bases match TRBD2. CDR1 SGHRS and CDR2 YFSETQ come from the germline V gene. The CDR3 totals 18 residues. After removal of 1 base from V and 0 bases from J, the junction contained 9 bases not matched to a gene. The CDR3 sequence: CASSLPKGTSGSYNEQFF. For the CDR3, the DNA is TGCGCCAGCAGCTTGCCTAAAGGAACTAGCGGCTCCTACAATGAGCAGTTCTTC.

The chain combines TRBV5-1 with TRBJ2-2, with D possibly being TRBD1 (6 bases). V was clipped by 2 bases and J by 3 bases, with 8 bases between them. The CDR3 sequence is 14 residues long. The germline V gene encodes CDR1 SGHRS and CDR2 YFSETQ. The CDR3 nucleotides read TGCGCCAGCAGCTTCGCAGGGGACACCGGGGAGCTGTTTTTT. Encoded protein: CASSFAGDTGELFF.

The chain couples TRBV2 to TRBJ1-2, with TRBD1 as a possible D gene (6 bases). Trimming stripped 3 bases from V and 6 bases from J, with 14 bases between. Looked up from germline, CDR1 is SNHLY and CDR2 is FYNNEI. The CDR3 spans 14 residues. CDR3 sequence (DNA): TGTGCCAGCAGTGATGTACCAGGGGCGGATGGCTACACCTTC. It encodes CASSDVPGADGYTF.